This T cell receptor beta chain was sequenced during a study of human T cells and chemical hapten exposure. As for the study in general: 0.01% DPC was applied to the upper back in patch tests, which were read at 6 days.

This clonotype appeared a few times. Its antigen is not known. Documented time point: pre-sensitization, week 0. As to treatment: therapeutic diphenylcyclopropenone sensitization with weekly scalp DPC. There are 13 residues in the CDR3. V was shortened by 9 bases and J by 6 bases, with 15 bases between the two germline ends. Germline loops: CDR1 SGHRS, CDR2 YFSETQ. Individual cDNA molecules each carried unique molecular identifiers attached by the library. Via MiXCR, TCRdb re-called the RACE reads, giving one row per CDR3 protein. The sample lists 150,000 to 200,000 distinct CDR3 sequences; 30% were seen once. Findings and limits, study-wide: TCRs whose frequency exceeded 1 in 1000 remained the same following DPC sensitization. Given that the donors had alopecia, their immune response may differ from that seen in healthy people.

This TCR came from a woman in her twenties or thirties with alopecia areata. Some clones in this sample may be carry-over from other donors' samples. The sample in question was whole blood, obtained in connection with sensitization to the hapten diphenylcyclopropenone (DPC). V usage is TRBV5-1 and J usage is TRBJ2-2; D is tentatively TRBD1 or TRBD2 (5 bases each). DNA for the CDR3: TGCGCCACCTCCGGGACCCTGGCCGGGGAGCTGTTTTTT. Translation: CATSGTLAGELFF. The whole variable domain, filled in from reference TRBV5-1 and TRBJ2-2, reads KAGVTQTPRYLIKTRGQQVTLSCSPISGHRSVSWYQQTPGQGLQFLFEYFSETQRNKGNFPGRFSGRQFSNSRSEMNVSTLELGDSALYLCATSGTLAGELFFGEGSRLTVL.